The 15 T cell receptor beta chains below were found in one sample sequenced in a study of OX40 agonist ivuxolimab in advanced cancers. Sequenced by immunoSEQ multiplex PCR; TCRdb stores in-frame clones only, minus some. The data contain fewer than 85,000 clones, around 82% of them singletons. The specimen was CD4+ or CD8+ T cells sorted from blood, collected in a trial of the OX40 agonist ivuxolimab. The receptors were gathered from an adult with an advanced solid tumor such as melanoma, head and neck, liver or kidney cancer.

In this sample, this clone turned up a few times. This chain joins TRBV2 and TRBJ1-5; possible D gene TRBD1, 6 bases. Germline V lookup: CDR1 SNHLY, CDR2 FYNNEI. The V gene lost 4 bases and the J gene lost 1 base, with 11 bases spanning the gap. This CDR3 contains 15 residues. The CDR3 protein is CASSANQGSNQPQHF. CDR3 sequence (DNA): TGTGCCAGCAGTGCTAATCAGGGGAGCAATCAGCCCCAGCATTTT.

The V and J genes are TRBV4-3 and TRBJ2-5; D is possibly TRBD1 or TRBD2 (5 bases each). Germline CDR1 LGHNA, CDR2 YSLEER. With 0 bases removed from V and 3 bases from J, the gap between germline ends came to 11 bases. This CDR3 is 15 amino acids long. CDR3 DNA: TGCGCCAGCAGCCAAGAGCTCTTGGGGGAAGAGACCCAGTACTTC. It translates to CASSQELLGEETQYF.

V usage is TRBV2 and J usage is TRBJ2-2; 7 nucleotides align to TRBD1. J was trimmed by 0 bases and V by 7 bases; bases with no gene match: 5. CDR3 length equals 15 residues. Germline V gives CDR1 SNHLY, CDR2 FYNNEI. CDR3 DNA: TGTGCCAGCACCAAACAGGGGCCGAACACCGGGGAGCTGTTTTTT. This gives the protein CASTKQGPNTGELFF.

The gene calls are TRBV18 and TRBJ1-2, with D perhaps matching TRBD1 (5 bases). CDR1 and CDR2 (germline): KGHSH, LQKENI. CDR3 length: 12 residues. Trimming pared 3 bases from V and 8 bases from J, leaving 10 bases between. The CDR3 region has the DNA TGTGCCAGCTCACCGAGGGGTGAAGGCTACACCTTC. Amino acids: CASSPRGEGYTF.

The chain is built from TRBV25-1 and TRBJ2-1; D not resolved. The CDR3 runs to 13 residues. In germline, CDR1 is MGHDK, CDR2 SYGVNS. V was clipped by 8 bases and J by 0 bases, with 8 bases between them. The CDR3 is CASSPSSYNEQFF. DNA for the CDR3: TGTGCCAGCTCTCCTAGCTCCTACAATGAGCAGTTCTTC.

V usage is TRBV7-2 and J usage is TRBJ1-1; D remains unclear. CDR3 length: 13 amino acids. CDR1 is SGHTA, CDR2 FQGNSA, per germline. Trimming shortened V by 11 bases and J by 0 bases, and 13 bases separated the two germline ends. The CDR3 is CACLEMMNTEAFF. CDR3 DNA sequence: TGTGCCTGCCTAGAGATGATGAACACTGAAGCTTTCTTT.

The V and J genes are TRBV19 and TRBJ1-2; TRBD1 matches at 7 bases. The CDR3 loop spans 13 amino acids. V lost 6 bases to trimming and J lost 6 bases; unmatched junction nucleotides: 7. Germline V CDR1 and CDR2: LNHDA, SQIVND (reference sequence). In DNA form, the CDR3 reads TGTGCCAGTAGACGAGACAGGGATAATGGCTACACCTTC. Its translation is CASRRDRDNGYTF.

CDR3: CASSSDRSTDTQYF. The CDR3 region has the DNA TGTGCCAGCAGTTCGGACAGGAGCACAGATACGCAGTATTTT. V and J are TRBV28 and TRBJ2-3, with 7 bases fitting TRBD1. From germline, CDR1 is MDHEN and CDR2 SYDVKM. Germline trimming cut 4 bases from V and 0 bases from J; bases unmatched to any gene: 1. This CDR3 is 14 amino acids long.

This chain joins TRBV27 and TRBJ2-3; no clear D. Trimming shortened V by 4 bases and J by 6 bases, and 5 bases separated the two germline ends. The germline gives CDR1 MNHEY, CDR2 SMNVEV (reference sequence). The CDR3 is made up of 11 amino acids. CDR3 bases: TGTGCCAGCAGTTCCGGTGATACGCAGTATTTT. As protein: CASSSGDTQYF.

The CDR3 loop is CASTSNRRTGSGYTF. CDR3 in DNA: TGTGCCAGCACCTCAAATCGGAGGACAGGGAGTGGCTACACCTTC. The chain combines TRBV2 with TRBJ1-2; 8 nucleotides line up with TRBD1. Germline V CDR1 and CDR2: SNHLY, FYNNEI. The ends lost 7 bases at V and 7 bases at J; junction bases unmatched: 14. The CDR3 is 15 amino acids.

This chain connects TRBV7-2 to TRBJ2-3, with TRBD2 matching over 7 bases. CDR1 and CDR2 (germline): SGHTA, FQGNSA. CDR3 length: 14 residues. V shed 5 bases and J 4 bases; nucleotides not matched to a gene: 6. The CDR3 nucleotides are TGTGCCAGCAGCCCGACTAGCTTCTCAGATACGCAGTATTTT. This encodes CASSPTSFSDTQYF.

The V gene is TRBV4-2, the J gene TRBJ1-1, with 7 nucleotides matching TRBD1. Per germline, CDR1 LGHNA and CDR2 YNFKEQ. This CDR3 spans 15 amino acids. V shed 0 bases and J 8 bases; nucleotides not matched to a gene: 9. The CDR3: CASSQDFRTGLEAFF. The CDR3 nucleotides are TGTGCCAGCAGCCAAGATTTTCGGACAGGACTCGAAGCTTTCTTT.

This chain connects TRBV5-4 to TRBJ2-5; the D is unclear. V was pared by 1 base and J by 2 bases, with 9 bases between. CDR3 size: 14 residues. Looked up from germline, CDR1 is SGHNT and CDR2 is YYREEE (reference sequence). CDR3 residues: CASSLSTYQETQYF. The CDR3 nucleotides read TGTGCCAGCAGCTTGAGCACGTATCAAGAGACCCAGTACTTC.

The chain recombines TRBV5-4 with TRBJ2-7; D not resolved. The CDR3 runs 15 residues. V lost 4 bases to trimming and J lost 0 bases, with 14 bases between them. The germline V gene encodes CDR1 SGHNT and CDR2 YYREEE (reference sequence). CDR3 sequence reads: CASSPSALSSYEQYF. CDR3 sequence (DNA): TGTGCCAGCAGCCCCTCGGCCCTCTCCTCCTACGAGCAGTACTTC.

The chain combines TRBV5-8 with TRBJ2-3, with 7 bases identical to TRBD2. The CDR3 spans 15 residues. Looked up from germline, CDR1 is SGHTS and CDR2 is YDEGEE. Trimming removed 4 bases from V and 5 bases from J; junction bases left unmatched: 10. CDR3 loop: CASSPNGGLGDTQYF. CDR3 coding DNA: TGTGCCAGCAGCCCTAACGGGGGGTTAGGAGATACGCAGTATTTT.